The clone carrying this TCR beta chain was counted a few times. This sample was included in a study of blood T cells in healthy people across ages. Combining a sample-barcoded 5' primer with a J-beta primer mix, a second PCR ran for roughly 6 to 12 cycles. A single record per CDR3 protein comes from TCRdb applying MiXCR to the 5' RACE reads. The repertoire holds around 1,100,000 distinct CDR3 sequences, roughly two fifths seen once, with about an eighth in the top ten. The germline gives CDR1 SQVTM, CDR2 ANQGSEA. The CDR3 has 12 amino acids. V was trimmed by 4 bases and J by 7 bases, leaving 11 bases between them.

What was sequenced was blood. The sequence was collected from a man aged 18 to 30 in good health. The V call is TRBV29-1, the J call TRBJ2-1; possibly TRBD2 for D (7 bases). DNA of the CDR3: TGCAGCGTTGGTCGGGGGGCTAATGAGCAGTTCTTC. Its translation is CSVGRGANEQFF.